Each of the 29 T cell receptor beta chains below was sequenced from the same sample in a study of Graves' ophthalmopathy and Graves' hyperthyroidism (dated by TCRdb to between 2017 and 2018). Sequencing took place on an Illumina HiSeq 2000. For repertoire sequencing, the TCR beta CDR3 regions were amplified from RNA transcripts. The first round of RT-PCR was done with HTBI primers and the Qiagen OneStep RT-PCR kit, and was followed by a second round of multiplex PCR, then size selection and purification. The public reads were reanalyzed by TCRdb: fastp trimming at Q25, MiXCR alignment, in-frame beta chains only. Identical CDR3 proteins give one entry, which carries the most common genes and DNA. The sample includes 500,000 to 600,000 distinct CDR3 sequences, with 35% to 40% observed a single time. Together, the top ten hold 4% to 5% of the sample. Sequenced sample: peripheral blood or thyroid tissue (not recorded which). The receptors here all came from an adult man with Graves' hyperthyroidism.

The chain carries TRBV7-9 and TRBJ1-4, with 7 bases that match TRBD1. This CDR3 is 15 amino acids long. In germline, CDR1 is SEHNR, CDR2 FQNEAQ (reference sequence). The junction had 4 bases not matched to a gene; V was cut back by 1 base and J by 5 bases. As DNA, the CDR3 is TGTGCCAGCAGCTTAGATGGGACAGCGAATGAAAAACTGTTTTTT. This sequence encodes CASSLDGTANEKLFF.

The rearrangement joins TRBV19 to TRBJ1-1, with TRBD1 matching 7 bases. The J call is in doubt because the DNA end fits TRBJ2-1 better. CDR3 length: 15 residues. CDR1 and CDR2 from the germline V gene are LNHDA and SQIVND (reference sequence). CDR3 residues: CASSTTGLMNNEQFF. The CDR3 region has the DNA TGTGCCAGTAGTACGACAGGGCTTATGAACAATGAGCAGTTCTTC.

This clonotype has at least ten counts. V gene TRBV7-9 combines with J gene TRBJ2-7; D is tentatively TRBD1 or TRBD2 (7 bases each). Germline V lookup: CDR1 SEHNR, CDR2 FQNEAQ (reference sequence). The CDR3 runs 15 residues. V lost 5 bases and J 0 bases, leaving 14 bases between the germline ends. This CDR3 reads CASSQDRDYSYEQYF. In DNA, the CDR3 is TGTGCCAGCAGCCAAGACAGGGACTACTCCTACGAGCAGTACTTC.

This clonotype was recorded at least ten times. The genes are TRBV6-5 and TRBJ1-4, with no clear D. The CDR3 is 14 residues long. Germline lookup yields CDR1 MNHEY and CDR2 SVGAGI. V lost 0 bases and J lost 6, with 8 bases in between. CDR3 loop: CASSYSSGDEKLFF. The CDR3, as DNA: TGTGCCAGCAGTTACTCGTCCGGGGATGAAAAACTGTTTTTT.

The V gene is TRBV7-9, the J gene TRBJ2-3; TRBD2 agrees at 14 bases. V dropped 5 bases and J dropped 5; count of bases not matched to a gene: 6. This CDR3 is built from 16 residues. CDR1 and CDR2 from the germline V gene are SEHNR and FQNEAQ (reference sequence). Here the CDR3 reads CASSQTGLAGGDTQYF. DNA for the CDR3: TGTGCCAGCAGCCAAACAGGACTAGCGGGAGGAGATACGCAGTATTTT.

This clonotype has more than one count but fewer than ten. The chain employs TRBV12-3 or TRBV12-4 and TRBJ1-1, with no clear D. CDR3 length: 13 residues. Trimming removed 3 bases from V and 3 bases from J, with 8 bases in between. Here the CDR3 reads CASSLNGHTEAFF. For the CDR3, the DNA is TGTGCCAGCAGTTTGAACGGGCACACTGAAGCTTTCTTT.

Ten or more counts support this clonotype. V and J are TRBV29-1 and TRBJ2-5, with 13 bases that match TRBD2. The CDR3 extends over 16 amino acids. With 6 bases clipped from V and 4 bases from J, the junction kept 11 bases outside the gene matches. Per germline, CDR1 SQVTM and CDR2 ANQGSEA. The CDR3 loop reads CSVAGLAGDGRETQYF. The DNA of the CDR3 is TGCAGCGTAGCCGGACTAGCGGGAGACGGGCGAGAGACCCAGTACTTC.

This clonotype was seen ten or more times. The rearrangement joins TRBV12-3 or TRBV12-4 to TRBJ1-4, with D possibly matching TRBD1 (5 bases). The germline V and J ends were trimmed by 5 bases and 0 bases, with 13 bases remaining between them. This CDR3 region has 16 residues. The CDR3 nucleotides are TGTGCCAGCAGTACCGGCGGGGCCGCAACTAATGAAAAACTGTTTTTT. Protein product: CASSTGGAATNEKLFF.

Details on this clonotype: The junction departs from the called germline gene at one end, perhaps through a read error. J is TRBJ2-2 and V is TRBV10-3; TRBD1 aligns across 10 bases. Per germline, CDR1 ENHRY and CDR2 SYGVKD. The CDR3 is made up of 18 amino acids. This chain's CDR3 is CASSQTGGVWRNTGELFF. CDR3 DNA sequence: TGTGCCAGCAGTCAGACAGGGGGCGTATGGAGGAACACCGGGGAGCTGTTTTTT.

This clonotype was counted at least ten times. This chain connects TRBV29-1 to TRBJ1-1, with D unclear. V lost 3 bases, J lost 5 bases, and 7 bases lay in between. Looked up from germline, CDR1 is SQVTM and CDR2 is ANQGSEA. The CDR3 consists of 11 residues. CDR3 protein: CSVEEMTEAFF. The CDR3 DNA reads as TGCAGCGTTGAGGAGATGACTGAAGCTTTCTTT.

This clonotype occurred a few times. The genes are TRBV6-5 and TRBJ1-1, with D maybe TRBD1 (5 bases). Trimming removed 6 bases from V and 8 bases from J, with 16 bases in between. This CDR3 is 13 amino acids long. Per the germline V gene, CDR1 is MNHEY and CDR2 is SVGAGI. The CDR3 loop reads CASSAGGLHEAFF. The CDR3 DNA sequence: TGTGCCAGCAGCGCCGGGGGACTGCACGAAGCTTTCTTT.

The table lists this clonotype with many counts. V gene TRBV19 combines with J gene TRBJ1-2; 7 nucleotides agree with TRBD1. The V segment lost 5 bases and the J segment 1 base; nucleotides outside the gene matches: 4. The CDR3 is 14 residues long. Germline CDR1 reads LNHDA; CDR2 reads SQIVND (reference sequence). CDR3 sequence reads: CASSSGQLNYGYTF. CDR3 coding DNA: TGTGCCAGTAGTTCGGGACAGCTTAACTATGGCTACACCTTC.

V is TRBV7-2 and J is TRBJ2-7, with D tentatively TRBD2 (5 bases). This CDR3 comprises 15 residues. Trimming left V 10 bases short and J 7 bases short, with 26 bases between. Germline V gene lookup returns CDR1 SGHTA and CDR2 FQGNSA. As DNA, the CDR3 is TGTGCCACCCACCCCCGGGATCTGCCCACTAATGAGCAGTACTTC. Translating it yields CATHPRDLPTNEQYF.

This clonotype was recorded at least ten times. V is TRBV6-5 and J is TRBJ1-2, with 11 bases fitting TRBD1. V lost 6 bases and J lost 10; bases outside the gene matches: 10. Germline assignment: CDR1 MNHEY and CDR2 SVGAGI. The CDR3 contains 14 residues. CDR3 sequence: CASRTFRDRGDYTF. The CDR3 region has the DNA TGTGCCAGCAGAACTTTCCGGGACAGGGGGGACTACACCTTC.

The sample holds a few counts of this clonotype. A much larger clone lies a single base off, so this may be a read error. The CDR3 DNA follows: TGTGCCAGCAGTGACAGGCGACGGGGAGGGGTCACTGAAGCTTTCTTT. This translates into CASSDRRRGGVTEAFF. The chain carries TRBV25-1 and TRBJ1-1, with a tentative D call TRBD1 (5 bases). There are 16 residues in the CDR3. Trimming took 3 bases from V and 4 from J, leaving 18 bases between them. Germline V gene data show CDR1 as MGHDK and CDR2 as SYGVNS.

The V and J genes are TRBV16 and TRBJ2-7, with 7 bases aligning to TRBD1. V lost 0 bases, J lost 5 bases, and 7 bases stayed unmatched. The CDR3 loop spans 15 amino acids. Germline CDR1 KGHSY, CDR2 FQNENV. This CDR3 reads CASSQSNYRGHEQYF. The DNA for the CDR3 is TGTGCCAGCAGCCAATCGAATTACAGGGGCCACGAGCAGTACTTC.

V usage is TRBV2 and J usage is TRBJ1-2; D remains unclear. Trimming shortened V by 0 bases and J by 7 bases, and 12 bases separated the two germline ends. The germline gives CDR1 SNHLY, CDR2 FYNNEI. CDR3 size: 14 residues. The CDR3, as DNA: TGTGCCAGCAGTGAAGCGAGAACAGCTCGTGGCTACACCTTC. Translation gives CASSEARTARGYTF.

This clonotype was counted only a few times. The chain couples TRBV5-1 to TRBJ1-4, with D perhaps TRBD1 (5 bases). The CDR3 is 15 amino acids. V was trimmed by 6 bases and J by 5 bases, leaving 17 bases between them. Germline CDR1 is SGHRS and CDR2 is YFSETQ. The CDR3 DNA is TGCGCCAGCAAGACTTCGGGACCGAAAAATGAAAAACTGTTTTTT. It encodes CASKTSGPKNEKLFF.

The CDR3 spells CASSLGETSTDTQYF. The CDR3 DNA follows: TGTGCCAGCAGCTTAGGGGAAACTAGCACAGATACGCAGTATTTT. The chain uses TRBV11-2 and TRBJ2-3; D is ambiguous. Per the germline V gene, CDR1 is SGHAT and CDR2 is FQNNGV. The CDR3 loop spans 15 amino acids. Trimming cost V 1 base and J 0 bases, with 8 bases left between them.

The chain has TRBV7-2 and TRBJ2-5; D uncertain. CDR1 and CDR2 from the germline V gene are SGHTA and FQGNSA. CDR3 length: 14 residues. Trimming stripped 4 bases from V and 4 bases from J, with 13 bases between. The CDR3 loop is CASSWSFVLETQYF. The CDR3 region has the DNA TGTGCCAGCAGCTGGTCCTTTGTTTTAGAGACCCAGTACTTC. Full variable domain (remainder filled in from reference TRBV7-2 and TRBJ2-5): GAGVSQSPSNKVTEKGKDVELRCDPISGHTALYWYRQSLGQGLEFLIYFQGNSAPDKSGLPSDRFSAERTGGSVSTLTIQRTQQEDSAVYLCASSWSFVLETQYFGPGTRLLVL.

The chain couples TRBV10-3 to TRBJ2-7, with 7 bases fitting TRBD2. CDR1 and CDR2 from the germline V gene are ENHRY and SYGVKD. V trimming: 11 bases; J trimming: 7 bases; junction bases outside the gene matches: 14. CDR3 size: 13 residues. CDR3 coding DNA: TGTGCCGCGGCGGGAGTGTCCTACAATGAGCAGTACTTC. This translates into CAAAGVSYNEQYF.

The rearrangement uses TRBV30 and TRBJ1-5; no clear D. V shed 2 bases and J shed 2 bases, with 4 bases lying between them. Germline values: CDR1 GTSNPN, CDR2 SVGIG (reference sequence). This CDR3 is built from 12 residues. This CDR3 reads CAWSLGNQPQHF. The DNA of the CDR3 is TGTGCCTGGAGTCTTGGCAATCAGCCCCAGCATTTT.

Note on this clonotype: Because it lacks the conserved phenylalanine or tryptophan at the end, this CDR3 is likely a read error. The DNA is omitted, as the CDR3 cannot be located on it reliably, and the CDR3 follows TCRdb's listing. This chain joins TRBV7-2 and TRBJ1-1; TRBD1, the table's D call, was not compared with the DNA. From its first to its last residue, the CDR3 has 13 amino acids. In germline, CDR1 is SGHTA, CDR2 FQGNSA. This chain's CDR3 is CASSLQSRQEAVY.

CDR3 sequence reads: CASSVIATGSSYNEQFF. The CDR3 region has the DNA TGTGCCAGCAGTGTCATCGCTACCGGAAGCTCCTACAATGAGCAGTTCTTC. The rearrangement links TRBV2 to TRBJ2-1; D is ambiguous. With 4 bases removed from V and 0 bases from J, the gap between germline ends came to 16 bases. In germline, CDR1 is SNHLY, CDR2 FYNNEI. CDR3 length: 17 amino acids.

This clonotype was observed at least ten times. The chain uses TRBV12-3 or TRBV12-4 and TRBJ1-1, with D possibly matching TRBD1 (6 bases). This CDR3 has 15 amino acids. The germline V and J ends were trimmed by 4 bases and 1 base, with 13 bases remaining between them. CDR3 nucleotides: TGTGCCAGCAGTTGGAGTCTACAGGGGAACACTGAAGCTTTCTTT. Residues: CASSWSLQGNTEAFF.

This clonotype was detected ten times or more. The chain links TRBV20-1 to TRBJ1-2; TRBD1 matches 9 bases. Germline V gives CDR1 DFQATT, CDR2 SNEGSKA (reference sequence). J lost 5 bases, V lost 3 bases, and 16 bases had no gene match. The CDR3 has 17 residues. The DNA of the CDR3 is TGCAGTGCTAGGCCCACAGGGGGCGTGAGGGGTTGGTATGGCTACACCTTC. Translating gives CSARPTGGVRGWYGYTF.

The gene calls are TRBV4-1 and TRBJ2-2, with D hard to call. From germline, CDR1 is MGHRA and CDR2 YSYEKL. The V and J ends lost 4 bases and 0 bases respectively, with 12 bases between them. This CDR3 comprises 16 residues. DNA for the CDR3: TGCGCCAGCAGCCCTCGGGTCCCTCCGAACACCGGGGAGCTGTTTTTT. Translated: CASSPRVPPNTGELFF.

The chain uses TRBV2 and TRBJ2-5; D remains ambiguous. Near its end, the DNA agrees better with TRBJ2-4, so the J call may be wrong. Looked up from germline, CDR1 is SNHLY and CDR2 is FYNNEI. CDR3 length: 10 residues. The CDR3 nucleotides read TGTGCCAGCAGTTATGACATTCAGTACTTC. It specifies CASSYDIQYF.

The genes are TRBV29-1 and TRBJ2-1; 7 bases line up with TRBD2. CDR1 and CDR2 from the germline V gene are SQVTM and ANQGSEA. The ends lost 8 bases at V and 3 bases at J; junction bases unmatched: 10. CDR3 length equals 14 residues. CDR3 region: CSSRRGVNYNEQFF. Here the CDR3 DNA reads TGCAGCTCGAGACGGGGGGTTAACTACAATGAGCAGTTCTTC.